The 17 T cell receptor beta chains reported below all come from one sample, sequenced in a study of blood T cell repertoires in COVID-19. Assay used: immunoSEQ multiplex PCR; TCRdb lists only in-frame clones, some missing. The sample includes 35,000 to 50,000 clones, 80% to 90% of them seen just once. Sequenced input: peripheral blood. The receptors originated from a woman at least 80 years old with acute or convalescent COVID-19.

The chain is built from TRBV6-5 and TRBJ2-1; D perhaps matches TRBD2 (6 bases). The CDR3 has 16 amino acids. Trimming stripped 0 bases from V and 9 bases from J, with 18 bases between. The germline V gene encodes CDR1 MNHEY and CDR2 SVGAGI. In DNA form, the CDR3 reads TGTGCCAGCAGTTACTCGGAACTAGCTGGAGGAGGTGAGCAGTTCTTC. It yields the protein CASSYSELAGGGEQFF.

The chain employs TRBV5-1 and TRBJ1-3; possible D gene TRBD1, 5 bases. V lost 6 bases, J lost 0 bases, and 13 bases lay in between. From germline, CDR1 is SGHRS and CDR2 YFSETQ. The CDR3 has 15 residues. The CDR3 sequence is CASTQGSSSGNTIYF. In DNA, the CDR3 is TGCGCCAGCACCCAGGGCTCTAGCTCTGGAAACACCATATATTTT.

This clone was seen only once. The V gene is TRBV6-5, the J gene TRBJ1-5, with TRBD1 matching over 8 bases. This CDR3 comprises 15 residues. CDR1 MNHEY and CDR2 SVGAGI come from the germline V gene. The V segment lost 6 bases and the J segment 4 bases; nucleotides outside the gene matches: 8. CDR3 amino acids: CASRTTQGVNQPQHF. CDR3 DNA: TGTGCCAGCAGAACGACACAGGGGGTTAATCAGCCCCAGCATTTT.

The V gene is TRBV19, the J gene TRBJ2-7; 9 positions match TRBD2. With 4 bases clipped from V and 2 bases from J, the junction kept 6 bases outside the gene matches. The CDR3 consists of 15 residues. Germline V lookup: CDR1 LNHDA, CDR2 SQIVND (reference sequence). CDR3 sequence (DNA): TGTGCCAGTAGTACCCAGCGGGGGGCTCCCTACGAGCAGTACTTC. This translates into CASSTQRGAPYEQYF.

The J gene is TRBJ1-6, the V gene TRBV18, with TRBD1 matching 8 bases. CDR1 is KGHSH and CDR2 is LQKENI in the germline V gene. Trimming at V came to 3 bases and at J to 8 bases, leaving 9 bases not matched to a gene. The CDR3 length is 16 residues. The chain's CDR3 is CASSPAGTGDDSPLHF. CDR3 coding DNA: TGTGCCAGCTCACCCGCCGGGACAGGCGACGATTCACCCCTCCACTTT.

The genes are TRBV3-1 (or the pseudogene TRBV3-2) and TRBJ1-1, with a possible D match to TRBD1 (5 bases). V gave up 5 bases and J gave up 5 bases, with 9 bases separating them. Looked up from germline, CDR1 is LGHDT and CDR2 is YNNKEL (reference sequence). The CDR3 is 12 residues long. The chain's CDR3 is CASSFRVTEAFF. The CDR3 bases are TGTGCCAGCAGCTTCAGGGTTACTGAAGCTTTCTTT.

This clone showed up just a few times. J is TRBJ2-7 and V is TRBV18, with TRBD2 identical over 8 bases. The V and J ends lost 4 bases and 2 bases, in that order; junction bases with no gene match: 7. Germline V gene sequence: CDR1 KGHSH, CDR2 LQKENI. The CDR3 loop spans 15 amino acids. The CDR3 loop is CASSLAGTSAYEQYF. CDR3 bases: TGTGCCAGCTCACTAGCGGGGACCTCAGCCTACGAGCAGTACTTC.

J is TRBJ2-5 and V is TRBV5-4, with 15 bases fitting TRBD2. The CDR3 spans 17 residues. Trimming cost V 4 bases and J 5 bases; bases outside gene matches: 9. CDR1 is SGHNT, CDR2 YYREEE, per germline (reference sequence). CDR3 region: CASSTPGLAGGHETQYF. CDR3 DNA: TGTGCCAGCAGCACCCCCGGACTAGCGGGGGGGCACGAGACCCAGTACTTC.

The rearrangement joins TRBV5-1 to TRBJ2-1; 7 bases agree with TRBD2. Germline values: CDR1 SGHRS, CDR2 YFSETQ. V was clipped by 1 base and J by 14 bases; unmatched bases: 12. The CDR3 has 14 amino acids. The DNA of the CDR3 is TGCGCCAGCAGCTTGTCGGGGACTAATAGAAGAAAGTTCTTC. Amino acids: CASSLSGTNRRKFF.

V is TRBV7-9 and J is TRBJ1-6; the D gene is possibly TRBD1 (5 bases). Germline V lookup: CDR1 SEHNR, CDR2 FQNEAQ (reference sequence). The CDR3 length is 15 residues. V gave up 1 base and J gave up 7 bases, with 11 bases separating them. The CDR3 coding sequence is TGTGCCAGCAGCTTAGGGGCAGGGATGAATTCACCCCTCCACTTT. Protein product: CASSLGAGMNSPLHF.

The chain couples TRBV4-1 to TRBJ2-5; 11 nucleotides line up with TRBD2. Germline V gives CDR1 MGHRA, CDR2 YSYEKL. The CDR3 loop spans 17 amino acids. J was trimmed by 3 bases and V by 0 bases; bases with no gene match: 6. The CDR3 DNA follows: TGCGCCAGCAGCCAAGATCCGAGACTAGCGGGGAAAGAGACCCAGTACTTC. Residues: CASSQDPRLAGKETQYF.

This chain connects TRBV19 to TRBJ1-6; a possible D gene is TRBD1 (6 bases). Germline V gene data show CDR1 as LNHDA and CDR2 as SQIVND (reference sequence). Trimming removed 1 base at V and 9 bases at J, with 10 bases between. CDR3 size: 14 residues. The CDR3 region is CASSIAGASSPLHF. CDR3 in DNA: TGTGCCAGTAGTATAGCAGGGGCGAGTTCACCCCTCCACTTT.

The chain carries TRBV4-2 and TRBJ1-1, with D perhaps TRBD1 (5 bases). Deletions cut 4 bases from V and 1 base from J, with 13 bases between. Germline V gene sequence: CDR1 LGHNA, CDR2 YNFKEQ. This CDR3 comprises 15 residues. The CDR3 sequence is CASSPGTSRNTEAFF. The CDR3 DNA reads as TGTGCCAGCAGCCCCGGGACTTCACGGAACACTGAAGCTTTCTTT.

The J gene is TRBJ1-1, the V gene TRBV11-2; TRBD1 is a possible D gene (6 bases). Germline V gene data show CDR1 as SGHAT and CDR2 as FQNNGV. There are 15 residues in the CDR3. V lost 3 bases and J 1 base, leaving 12 bases between the germline ends. The CDR3 sequence is CASSFETGRNTEAFF. The CDR3 coding sequence is TGTGCCAGCAGCTTCGAGACAGGAAGGAACACTGAAGCTTTCTTT.

The rearrangement uses TRBV2 and TRBJ1-2; TRBD1 agrees at 12 bases. Germline V CDR1 and CDR2: SNHLY, FYNNEI. Trimming at V came to 6 bases and at J to 8 bases, leaving 7 bases not matched to a gene. The CDR3 contains 14 residues. The CDR3 reads CASSHPGQGAGYTF. The CDR3 DNA follows: TGTGCCAGCAGCCACCCGGGACAGGGGGCGGGCTACACCTTC.

This chain joins TRBV11-2 and TRBJ2-7; 10 positions agree with TRBD2. Germline V gene sequence: CDR1 SGHAT, CDR2 FQNNGV. V was pared by 5 bases and J by 4 bases, with 8 bases of the junction left unmatched. There are 15 residues in the CDR3. The DNA of the CDR3 is TGTGCCAGCAGCCTCGCGGGGACTAGCGTATACGAGCAGTACTTC. Its protein is CASSLAGTSVYEQYF.

V gene TRBV19 combines with J gene TRBJ1-5; TRBD1 matches 11 bases. This CDR3 is 15 amino acids long. Germline CDR1 is LNHDA and CDR2 is SQIVND (reference sequence). J gave up 6 bases and V 6 bases, and 7 bases lay outside the gene matches. CDR3 in amino acids: CASSRTGGIGQPQHF. The CDR3 bases are TGTGCCAGTAGCAGGACAGGGGGCATCGGTCAGCCCCAGCATTTT.